This T cell receptor (beta chain) was profiled in a study of naive and memory T cell subsets. Four subsets defined by CD45RA and CD27 were sorted after CD3, CD4, CD8 and live/dead staining. With respect to this clonotype: The target antigen is unknown.

This CDR3 contains 16 residues. Germline V CDR1 and CDR2: SGHTA, FQGNSA. V gave up 5 bases and J gave up 6 bases; unmatched junction bases: 10. Both TRBC1 and TRBC2 were covered by a beta constant-region primer of two equimolar oligonucleotides. Four rounds of PCR amplified the ligated cDNA using nested alpha and beta constant-region primers plus SP2. MiXCR was run by TCRdb on the UMI-ligation and nested PCR reads, yielding one entry per CDR3 protein. The table shows about 90,000 distinct CDR3 sequences, with 11% occurring only once. General study points: A few larger clonotypes appeared in naive repertoires, especially CD8, possibly memory cells re-expressing CD45RA.

The rearrangement links TRBV7-2 to TRBJ2-2; TRBD2 agrees at 9 bases. Sequencing was done on a sample of naive CD4+ T cells from blood. The sequence was obtained from a human donor in good health. This chain's CDR3 is CASSPLAGGPAGELFF. The CDR3 DNA sequence: TGTGCCAGCAGCCCCCTGGCGGGGGGGCCGGCCGGGGAGCTGTTTTTT.